A selection of T cell receptor beta chains follows, all from one sample in a study of blood T cell repertoires in COVID-19. Clones were read by immunoSEQ multiplex PCR, and TCRdb kept only the in-frame ones, dropping some. The table lists some 490,000 clones, over 75% of them singletons, with roughly 3.2% in the top ten. The sequencing sample was made of peripheral blood. The receptors come from a human donor in a cohort sampled during active COVID-19. The CDR3 runs from the conserved cysteine through the conserved F or W. D genes are given only for firm matches. The size field is filled for only some rows; it gives once, few, many or a size class.

v_call	d_call	clone_size	j_call	cdr3_aa	cdr3_nt
TRBV6-5	.	.	TRBJ1-1	CASTRGGYTNTEAFF	TGTGCCAGCACCCGCGGGGGGTACACGAACACTGAAGCTTTCTTT
TRBV9	TRBD2	.	TRBJ2-5	CASSVAGGGARQETQYF	TGTGCCAGCAGCGTAGCCGGGGGGGGAGCACGGCAAGAGACCCAGTACTTC
TRBV5-4	TRBD2	.	TRBJ2-7	CASSLLAGGEQYF	TGTGCCAGCAGTCTATTAGCGGGAGGGGAGCAGTACTTC
TRBV20-1	.	.	TRBJ2-3	CSAETDTQYF	TGCAGTGCTGAGACAGATACGCAGTATTTT
TRBV25-1	.	few	TRBJ1-1	CASSGFTGTRDTEAFF	TGTGCCAGCAGTGGCTTTACCGGGACACGGGACACTGAAGCTTTCTTT
TRBV5-6	TRBD1	.	TRBJ2-5	CASSVDRAGETQYF	TGTGCCAGCAGCGTGGACAGGGCGGGAGAGACCCAGTACTTC
TRBV19	TRBD1	.	TRBJ2-3	CASSLFRDRGTDTQYF	TGTGCCAGTAGTCTCTTCCGGGACAGGGGCACAGATACGCAGTATTTT
TRBV7-2	.	.	TRBJ1-2	CASSPQSGGAGGYTF	TGTGCCAGCAGCCCCCAGAGCGGGGGGGCGGGTGGCTACACCTTC
TRBV7-3	TRBD1	.	TRBJ2-7	CASSRGQGPAYEQYF	TGTGCCAGCAGCCGCGGACAGGGCCCAGCCTACGAGCAGTACTTC
TRBV3-1/TRBV3-2	TRBD1	.	TRBJ1-4	CASSQGWDRGTSKLFF	TGTGCCAGCAGCCAAGGCTGGGACAGGGGAACCTCAAAACTGTTTTTT
TRBV3-1/TRBV3-2	TRBD1	.	TRBJ2-7	CASSRGQGADYEQYF	TGTGCCAGCAGCCGGGGACAGGGCGCCGACTACGAGCAGTACTTC
TRBV27	TRBD1	.	TRBJ2-3	CASSIPTGQGITDTQYF	TGTGCCAGCAGCATCCCTACGGGACAGGGTATCACAGATACGCAGTATTTT
TRBV6-2/TRBV6-3	TRBD1	.	TRBJ1-2	CASSYSPGGSGYTF	TGTGCCAGCAGTTACTCTCCAGGGGGCTCTGGCTACACCTTC
TRBV28	TRBD1	.	TRBJ1-5	CASSFERSRGLVDQPQHF	TGTGCCAGCAGTTTCGAACGATCAAGGGGGCTAGTGGATCAGCCCCAGCATTTT
TRBV27	.	.	TRBJ1-5	CASSLSWGDSNQPQHF	TGTGCCAGCAGTTTGAGTTGGGGGGATAGCAATCAGCCCCAGCATTTT